The entry below describes one T cell receptor beta chain. One entry per CDR3 protein, without DNA, is what TCRdb gives after re-calling the 5' RACE reads. This sample contains under 150,000 distinct CDR3 sequences. The source of the sample is a study of monozygotic twins with inflammatory bowel disease. The CDR3 is made up of 15 amino acids. Per germline, CDR1 SGHNT and CDR2 YENEEA. Whole blood, unsorted for T cells, was the source of total RNA. This chain uses TRBV11-3 with TRBJ2-1; lacking DNA, the TRBD2 call made by TCRdb goes unchecked. This TCR was recovered from a human donor with ulcerative colitis or Crohn's disease, or a healthy co-twin of an affected twin (not recorded which). The specimen was blood. CDR3 region: CASSPRTSGAYEQFF.